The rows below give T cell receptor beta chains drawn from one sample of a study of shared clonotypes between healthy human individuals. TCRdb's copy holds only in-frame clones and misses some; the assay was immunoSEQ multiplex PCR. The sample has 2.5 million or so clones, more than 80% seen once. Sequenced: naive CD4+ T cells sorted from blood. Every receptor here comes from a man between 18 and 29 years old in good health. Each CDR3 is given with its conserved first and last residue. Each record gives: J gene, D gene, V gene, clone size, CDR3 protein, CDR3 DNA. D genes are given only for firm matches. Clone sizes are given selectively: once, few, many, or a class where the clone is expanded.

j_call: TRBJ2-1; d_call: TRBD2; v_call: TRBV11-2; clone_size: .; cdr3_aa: CASSLGTSGSQFF; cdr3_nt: TGTGCCAGCAGCTTAGGGACTAGCGGGAGCCAGTTCTTC
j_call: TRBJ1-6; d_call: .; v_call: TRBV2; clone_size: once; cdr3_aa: CVSSRDNNSPLHF; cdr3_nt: TGTGTCAGCAGCCGGGACAATAATTCACCCCTCCACTTT
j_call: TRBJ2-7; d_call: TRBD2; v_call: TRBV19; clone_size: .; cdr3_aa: CASSVVPGGPNEQYF; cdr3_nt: TGTGCCAGTAGTGTCGTCCCGGGAGGGCCCAACGAGCAGTACTTC
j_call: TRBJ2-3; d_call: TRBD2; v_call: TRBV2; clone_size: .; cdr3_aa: CASGLSGTRTDTQYF; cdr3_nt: TGTGCCAGTGGTCTCTCCGGGACTAGAACAGATACGCAGTATTTT
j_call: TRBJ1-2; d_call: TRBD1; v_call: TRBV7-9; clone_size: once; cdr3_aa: CASSPATGNYTF; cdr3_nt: TGTGCCAGCAGCCCCGCGACAGGGAACTACACCTTC
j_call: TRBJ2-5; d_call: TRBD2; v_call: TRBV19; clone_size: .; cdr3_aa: CASSKRGGLETQYF; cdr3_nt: TGTGCCAGTAGTAAGCGGGGGGGATTAGAGACCCAGTACTTC
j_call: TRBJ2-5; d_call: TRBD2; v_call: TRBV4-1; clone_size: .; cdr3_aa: CASSHPSGAQETQYF; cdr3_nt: TGCGCCAGCAGCCACCCTAGCGGGGCCCAAGAGACCCAGTACTTC
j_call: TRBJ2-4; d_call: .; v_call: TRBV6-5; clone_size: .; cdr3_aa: CANRQSSQYF; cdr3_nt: TGTGCCAATCGACAGTCTAGCCAGTACTTC
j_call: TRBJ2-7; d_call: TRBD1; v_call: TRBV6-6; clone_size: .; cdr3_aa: CASSTLGGTGTYEQYF; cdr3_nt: TGTGCCAGCAGCACTCTCGGGGGGACAGGGACTTACGAGCAGTACTTC
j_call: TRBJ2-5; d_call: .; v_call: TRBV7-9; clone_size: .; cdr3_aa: CASSTRTAQETQYF; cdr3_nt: TGTGCCAGCAGCACCCGGACTGCGCAAGAGACCCAGTACTTC
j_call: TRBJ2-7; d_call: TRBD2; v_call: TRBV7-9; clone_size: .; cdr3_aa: CASSSTSGRSVPKYEQYF; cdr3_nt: TGTGCCAGCAGCTCGACTAGCGGGAGGTCGGTGCCCAAATACGAGCAGTACTTC
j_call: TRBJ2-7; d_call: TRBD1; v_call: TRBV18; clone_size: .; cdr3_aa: CASSPPGQSYEQYF; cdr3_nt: TGTGCCAGCTCACCCCCGGGACAGTCCTACGAGCAGTACTTC
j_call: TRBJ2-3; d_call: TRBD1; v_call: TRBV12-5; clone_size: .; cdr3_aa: CASGLARGTGTDTQYF; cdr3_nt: TGTGCTAGTGGTTTGGCGAGAGGGACAGGGACAGATACGCAGTATTTT
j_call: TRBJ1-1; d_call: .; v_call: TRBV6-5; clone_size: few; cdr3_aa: CASSYPETSEAFF; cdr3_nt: TGTGCCAGCAGTTACCCTGAAACATCTGAAGCTTTCTTT
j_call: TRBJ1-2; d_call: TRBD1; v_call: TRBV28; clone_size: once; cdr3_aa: CASSLSQGDFASSYTF; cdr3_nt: TGTGCCAGCAGTTTATCGCAGGGGGACTTCGCTAGTAGCTACACCTTC
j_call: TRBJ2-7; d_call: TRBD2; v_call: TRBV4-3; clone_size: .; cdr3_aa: CASSRSLAGDIYEQYF; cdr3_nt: TGCGCCAGCAGCCGCTCTCTAGCGGGAGATATCTACGAGCAGTACTTC
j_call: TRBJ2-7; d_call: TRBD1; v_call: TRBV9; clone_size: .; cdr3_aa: CASSGGQGVDEQYF; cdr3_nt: TGTGCCAGCAGCGGTGGACAGGGGGTTGACGAGCAGTACTTC
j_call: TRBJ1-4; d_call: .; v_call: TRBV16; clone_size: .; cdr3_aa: CASSRTWRNEKLFF; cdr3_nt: TGTGCCAGCAGCCGGACATGGAGGAATGAAAAACTGTTTTTT
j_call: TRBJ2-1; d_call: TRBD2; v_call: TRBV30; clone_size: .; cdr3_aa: CAWSGSTGAEREGPGSYNEQFF; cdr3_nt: TGTGCCTGGAGTGGCTCGACAGGGGCCGAGCGGGAGGGCCCTGGCTCCTACAATGAGCAGTTCTTC
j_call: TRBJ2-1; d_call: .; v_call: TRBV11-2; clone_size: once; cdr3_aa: CASSKGGARDNEQFF; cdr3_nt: TGTGCCAGCAGCAAGGGGGGTGCGAGAGACAATGAGCAGTTCTTC
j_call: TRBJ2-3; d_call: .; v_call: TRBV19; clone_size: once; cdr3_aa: CASRNPGGPDTQYF; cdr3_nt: TGTGCCAGTAGAAATCCCGGGGGCCCAGATACGCAGTATTTT
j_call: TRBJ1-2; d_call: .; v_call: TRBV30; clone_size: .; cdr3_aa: CAGTEEPAYGYTF; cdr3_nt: TGTGCCGGAACTGAGGAACCTGCCTATGGCTACACCTTC
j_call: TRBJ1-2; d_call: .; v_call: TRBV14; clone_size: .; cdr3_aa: CASSHRTAAHYGYTF; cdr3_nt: TGTGCCAGCAGCCATAGGACTGCGGCCCACTATGGCTACACCTTC
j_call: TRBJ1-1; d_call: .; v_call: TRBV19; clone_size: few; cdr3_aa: CASSKWGTGNTEAFF; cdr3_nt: TGTGCCAGTAGTAAATGGGGAACGGGCAACACTGAAGCTTTCTTT
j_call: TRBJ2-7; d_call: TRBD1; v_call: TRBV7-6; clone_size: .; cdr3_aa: CASSLRGTGEQYF; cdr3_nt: TGTGCCAGCAGCCTTAGGGGGACAGGTGAGCAGTACTTC
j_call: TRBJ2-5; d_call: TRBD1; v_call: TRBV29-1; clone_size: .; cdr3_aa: CSGGGQGETQYF; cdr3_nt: TGCAGCGGTGGTGGACAGGGAGAGACCCAGTACTTC
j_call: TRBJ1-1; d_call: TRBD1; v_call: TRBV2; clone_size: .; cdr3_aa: CASAGQGLRSTEAFF; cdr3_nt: TGTGCCAGCGCGGGACAGGGTCTCAGAAGCACTGAAGCTTTCTTT
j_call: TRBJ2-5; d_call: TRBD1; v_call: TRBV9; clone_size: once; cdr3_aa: CASSATGPSETQYF; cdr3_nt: TGTGCCAGCAGCGCGACAGGGCCGTCGGAGACCCAGTACTTC
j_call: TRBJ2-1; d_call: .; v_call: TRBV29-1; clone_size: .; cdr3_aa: CSVGAVLTHEQFF; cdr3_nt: TGCAGCGTTGGAGCGGTCTTAACCCATGAGCAGTTCTTC
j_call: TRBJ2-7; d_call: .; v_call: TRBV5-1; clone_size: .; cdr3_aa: CASSLNTGSAYEQYF; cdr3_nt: TGCGCCAGCAGCTTGAACACAGGGTCCGCTTACGAGCAGTACTTC
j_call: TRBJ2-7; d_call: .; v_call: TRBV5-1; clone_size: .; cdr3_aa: CASSGSMDEQYF; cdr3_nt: TGCGCCAGCAGCGGGTCGATGGACGAGCAGTACTTC
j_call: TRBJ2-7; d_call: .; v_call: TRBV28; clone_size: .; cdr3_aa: CASRPGPVSYEQYF; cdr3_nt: TGTGCCAGTCGCCCGGGACCGGTCTCCTACGAGCAGTACTTC
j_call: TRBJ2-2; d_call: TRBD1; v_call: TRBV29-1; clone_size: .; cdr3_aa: CSVVGQVNTGELFF; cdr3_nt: TGCAGCGTTGTGGGACAGGTCAACACCGGGGAGCTGTTTTTT
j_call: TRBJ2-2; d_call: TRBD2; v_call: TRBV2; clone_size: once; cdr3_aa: CASRPISGSGGELFF; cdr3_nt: TGTGCCAGCAGGCCCATCAGCGGGAGTGGCGGGGAGCTGTTTTTT
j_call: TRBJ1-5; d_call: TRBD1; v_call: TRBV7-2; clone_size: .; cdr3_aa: CASSSGTGEQPQHF; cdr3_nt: TGTGCCAGCAGCTCAGGGACAGGGGAACAGCCCCAGCATTTT
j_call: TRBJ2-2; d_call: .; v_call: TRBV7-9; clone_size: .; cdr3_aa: CASSLAGGNTGELFF; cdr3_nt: TGTGCCAGCAGCTTAGCAGGGGGGAACACCGGGGAGCTGTTTTTT
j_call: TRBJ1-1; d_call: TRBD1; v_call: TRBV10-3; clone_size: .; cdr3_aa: CAIRPGTGNTEAFF; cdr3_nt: TGTGCCATCAGGCCCGGGACAGGGAATACTGAAGCTTTCTTT
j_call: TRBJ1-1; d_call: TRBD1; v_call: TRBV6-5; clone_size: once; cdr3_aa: CASSYLQTGGGTEAFF; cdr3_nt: TGTGCCAGCAGTTACCTACAAACAGGGGGCGGGACTGAAGCTTTCTTT
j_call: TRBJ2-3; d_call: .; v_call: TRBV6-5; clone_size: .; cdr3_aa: CASRRWDNSADTQYF; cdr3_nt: TGTGCCAGCAGAAGGTGGGACAATTCGGCAGATACGCAGTATTTT
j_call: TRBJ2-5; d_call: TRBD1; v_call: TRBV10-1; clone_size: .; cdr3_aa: CASSEGTGGEKGLQETQYF; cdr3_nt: TGCGCCAGCAGTGAGGGGACAGGGGGCGAAAAGGGCCTCCAAGAGACCCAGTACTTC
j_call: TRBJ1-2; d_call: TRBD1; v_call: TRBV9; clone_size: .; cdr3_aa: CASSASRPGTGRYGYTF; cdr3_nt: TGTGCCAGCAGCGCCTCCCGTCCCGGGACAGGACGCTATGGCTACACCTTC
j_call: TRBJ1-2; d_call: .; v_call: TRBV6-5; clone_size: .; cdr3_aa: CASLDGARYTF; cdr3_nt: TGTGCCAGCCTTGACGGCGCTCGCTACACCTTC
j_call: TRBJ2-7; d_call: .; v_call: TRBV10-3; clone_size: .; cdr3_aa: CAISPQQVTYEQYF; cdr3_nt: TGTGCCATCAGTCCCCAACAGGTTACCTACGAGCAGTACTTC
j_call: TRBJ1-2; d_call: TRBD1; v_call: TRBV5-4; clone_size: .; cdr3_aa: CASSAGTGPYGYTF; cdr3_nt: TGTGCCAGCAGCGCCGGGACAGGACCCTATGGCTACACCTTC
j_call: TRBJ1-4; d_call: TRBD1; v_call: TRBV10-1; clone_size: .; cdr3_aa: CASSDQGAREKLFF; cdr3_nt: TGCGCCAGCAGTGACCAGGGGGCGAGAGAAAAACTGTTTTTT
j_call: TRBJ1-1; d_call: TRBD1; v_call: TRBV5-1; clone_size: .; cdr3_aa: CASSATGVVGTEAFF; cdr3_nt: TGCGCCAGCAGCGCTACAGGGGTTGTGGGCACTGAAGCTTTCTTT
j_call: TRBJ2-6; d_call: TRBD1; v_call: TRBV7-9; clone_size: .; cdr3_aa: CASSPRQGSSGANVLTF; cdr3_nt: TGTGCCAGCAGCCCCCGACAGGGTTCATCTGGGGCCAACGTCCTGACTTTC
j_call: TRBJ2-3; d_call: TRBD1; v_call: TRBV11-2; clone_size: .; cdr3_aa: CASSTGGSTDTQYF; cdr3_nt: TGTGCCAGCAGCACAGGGGGGAGCACAGATACGCAGTATTTT
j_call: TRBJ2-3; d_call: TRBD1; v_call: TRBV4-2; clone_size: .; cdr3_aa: CASSQDGQGTDTQYF; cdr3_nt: TGTGCCAGCAGCCAAGATGGACAGGGCACAGATACGCAGTATTTT
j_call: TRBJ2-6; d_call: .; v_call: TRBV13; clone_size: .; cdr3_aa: CASSGQRSGANVLTF; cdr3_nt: TGTGCCAGCAGCGGACAGCGCTCTGGGGCCAACGTCCTGACTTTC
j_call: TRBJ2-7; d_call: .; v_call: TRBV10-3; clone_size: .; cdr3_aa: CAISRNYEQYF; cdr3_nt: TGTGCCATCAGCCGTAACTACGAGCAGTACTTC
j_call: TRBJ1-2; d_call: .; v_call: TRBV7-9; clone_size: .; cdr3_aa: CASSLQPNYGYTF; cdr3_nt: TGTGCCAGCAGCTTACAGCCCAACTATGGCTACACCTTC